These 28 T cell receptor beta chains were all obtained from the same sample, sequenced in a study of blood T cells in healthy people across ages. Then a second PCR, running roughly 7 to 11 cycles, was carried out with a sample-barcoded 5' primer and a J-beta primer mix. From the 5' RACE reads, TCRdb called clonotypes with MiXCR, one entry per CDR3 protein. Here the sample spans about 1.5 million distinct CDR3 sequences, approximately 39% being singletons. Sample: blood. The receptors stem from a woman under 30 in good health.

Worth noting for this clonotype: This sequence may be a read error, since a much larger clone differs from it by one base. V usage is TRBV12-3 or TRBV12-4 and J usage is TRBJ1-1, with TRBD1 matching over 7 bases. The J segment lost 6 bases and the V segment lost 6 bases, leaving 16 bases of the junction unmatched. CDR3 length: 16 amino acids. CDR3 sequence (DNA): TGTGCCAGCAGGTCCTTTAACAGGGGCACAGCGGCTGAAGCTTTCTTT. It specifies CASRSFNRGTAAEAFF.

This clonotype appeared a few times. The rearrangement joins TRBV7-2 to TRBJ2-7; 14 bases map to TRBD2. The V gene end was trimmed by 5 bases and the J gene end by 8 bases; junction bases not matched to a gene: 8. From germline, CDR1 is SGHTA and CDR2 FQGNSA. The CDR3 covers 15 residues. CDR3 nucleotide sequence: TGTGCCAGCAGCCTATCGGGACTAGCGGGAGCTCAGCAGTACTTC. This translates into CASSLSGLAGAQQYF.

Notes on this clonotype: One junction end does not reproduce the germline sequence, and a read error may be involved. The chain has TRBV6-5 and TRBJ2-1, with TRBD1 matching 9 bases. CDR3 length: 15 amino acids. Germline assignment: CDR1 MNHEY and CDR2 SVGAGI. CDR3 loop: CACSSGTGPLGYEFF. CDR3 DNA sequence: TGTGCCTGCAGTTCCGGGACAGGGCCCCTCGGGTATGAGTTCTTC.

The V gene is TRBV29-1, the J gene TRBJ2-7, with D maybe TRBD1 (5 bases). Germline V gene sequence: CDR1 SQVTM, CDR2 ANQGSEA. The CDR3 contains 11 residues. The V end lost 7 bases, the J end lost 8 bases, and 15 bases lay between the germline ends. This chain's CDR3 is CSAGHGHKQYF. CDR3 bases: TGCAGCGCCGGACACGGCCACAAGCAGTACTTC.

This clonotype was recorded a few times. The chain is built from TRBV20-1 and TRBJ2-7; 8 positions match TRBD1. After removal of 4 bases from V and 6 bases from J, the junction contained 5 bases not matched to a gene. The CDR3 loop spans 12 amino acids. Germline CDR1 and CDR2: DFQATT and SNEGSKA (reference sequence). CDR3 sequence: CSATTGGAEQYF. The CDR3 DNA reads as TGCAGTGCTACCACAGGGGGAGCCGAGCAGTACTTC.

As concerns this clonotype: The junction and the germline gene differ at one end; a read error may be behind it. CDR3 residues: CASSLVGGGNAEAFF. CDR3 coding DNA: TGTGCCAGCAGCTTGGTCGGGGGCGGGAACGCTGAAGCTTTCTTT. The chain couples TRBV5-5 to TRBJ1-1; weak D call: TRBD1 (6 bases). This CDR3 has 15 amino acids. Per the germline V gene, CDR1 is SGHKS and CDR2 is YYEKEE (reference sequence).

This clonotype appeared many times. V usage is TRBV7-2 and J usage is TRBJ2-7; 8 nucleotides line up with TRBD1. Germline assignment: CDR1 SGHTA and CDR2 FQGNSA. This CDR3 has 14 residues. J was trimmed by 3 bases and V by 4 bases; bases with no gene match: 5. The CDR3 protein is CASSSRTGYYEQYF. The CDR3, as DNA: TGTGCCAGCAGCTCCAGGACAGGGTACTACGAGCAGTACTTC.

This chain joins TRBV28 and TRBJ2-4; 7 bases are a match to TRBD1. Judging by the DNA end, TRBJ2-7 fits better; the J call may be wrong. Germline CDR1 MDHEN, CDR2 SYDVKM. The CDR3 spans 14 residues. In DNA, the CDR3 is TGTGCCAGCAGTTTCGACAGGGCTCTCTACGAGCAGTACTTC. Protein product: CASSFDRALYEQYF.

Here the CDR3 DNA reads TGCAGTGCTAGAGTGCGGGGGGGGACCAATCAGCCCCAGCATTTT. Protein product: CSARVRGGTNQPQHF. The chain couples TRBV20-1 to TRBJ1-5; D might be TRBD1 (5 bases). Germline CDR1 reads DFQATT; CDR2 reads SNEGSKA (reference sequence). The CDR3 extends over 15 amino acids. V lost 1 base and J lost 3, with 13 bases in between.

The chain joins TRBV9 to TRBJ1-2; 7 nucleotides match TRBD1. V was pared by 6 bases and J by 8 bases, with 10 bases of the junction left unmatched. This CDR3 region has 13 residues. The germline CDR1 and CDR2 sequences are SGDLS and YYNGEE. In DNA form, the CDR3 reads TGTGCCAGCACCGCGACAGGGTTAGACGGCTACACCTTC. Amino acid sequence: CASTATGLDGYTF.

The rearrangement joins TRBV7-2 to TRBJ2-2; tentative D call: TRBD1 (5 bases). The CDR3 has 15 amino acids. Looked up from germline, CDR1 is SGHTA and CDR2 is FQGNSA. V lost 5 bases, J lost 6 bases, and 16 bases lay in between. As DNA, the CDR3 is TGTGCCAGCAGCACTAACCGCAGGGTCCCCGGGGAGCTGTTTTTT. Amino acids: CASSTNRRVPGELFF.

The table lists this clonotype with a count of one. The chain has TRBV5-1 and TRBJ2-5; 9 bases agree with TRBD1. The DNA end is more similar to TRBJ2-7, so the J call may be wrong. The CDR3 has 14 amino acids. Germline CDR1 and CDR2: SGHRS and YFSETQ. CDR3 region: CASSNGTGLDEQYF. CDR3 in DNA: TGCGCCAGCAGCAACGGGACAGGGCTCGACGAGCAGTACTTC.

Only a few counts were recorded for this clonotype. J is TRBJ2-5 and V is TRBV20-1; D might be TRBD1 (5 bases). The CDR3 spans 13 residues. V lost 5 bases and J lost 4, with 14 bases in between. The germline gives CDR1 DFQATT, CDR2 SNEGSKA (reference sequence). CDR3 sequence reads: CSAFDPQGETQYF. Here the CDR3 DNA reads TGCAGTGCTTTTGACCCTCAGGGAGAGACCCAGTACTTC.

The chain links TRBV7-8 to TRBJ2-7, with a weak D call TRBD1 (6 bases). The germline gives CDR1 SGHVS, CDR2 FQNEAQ. Trimming cost V 0 bases and J 1 base, with 22 bases left between them. The CDR3 contains 19 residues. CDR3 protein: CASSLALAQDTRGSYEQYF. Here the CDR3 DNA reads TGTGCCAGCAGCTTAGCTCTCGCCCAGGACACAAGGGGGTCCTACGAGCAGTACTTC. The full variable domain, rest sourced from reference TRBV7-8 and TRBJ2-7, is GAGVSQSPRYKVAKRGQDVALRCDPISGHVSLFWYQQALGQGPEFLTYFQNEAQLDKSGLPSDRFFAERPEGSVSTLKIQRTQQEDSAVYLCASSLALAQDTRGSYEQYFGPGTRLTVT.

This clonotype was recorded a few times. The CDR3 nucleotides are TGCAGCGTTGAAGGACTAGCGGGGGCCGGGGAGCTGTTTTTT. This translates into CSVEGLAGAGELFF. The genes are TRBV29-1 and TRBJ2-2; TRBD2 aligns across 12 bases. Germline V CDR1 and CDR2: SQVTM, ANQGSEA. Trimming removed 1 base from V and 6 bases from J; junction bases left unmatched: 0. The CDR3 length is 14 residues.

This rearrangement joins TRBV6-2 or TRBV6-3 to TRBJ2-5; tentative D call: TRBD2 (6 bases). In germline, CDR1 is MNHEY, CDR2 SVGEGT. The CDR3 totals 15 residues. The ends were cut back, 6 bases at V and 11 bases at J, with 25 bases in the middle. Written as DNA, the CDR3 is TGTGCCAGCAGGGGGTACAGCGGGCAGATCGATGAGCAGTACTTC. Translating it yields CASRGYSGQIDEQYF.

The rearrangement joins TRBV18 to TRBJ2-3, with D unresolved. CDR1 and CDR2 from the germline V gene are KGHSH and LQKENI. The V gene lost 3 bases and the J gene lost 1 base, with 11 bases spanning the gap. The CDR3 runs to 15 residues. CDR3 bases: TGTGCCAGCTCACCTGCGAGCGTTGGCACAGATACGCAGTATTTT. Its protein is CASSPASVGTDTQYF.

The rearrangement links TRBV5-1 to TRBJ2-4; 7 bases fit TRBD1. J lost 13 bases, V lost 3 bases, and 7 bases had no gene match. This CDR3 is 12 amino acids long. Germline loops: CDR1 SGHRS, CDR2 YFSETQ. CDR3 loop: CASSSHRGGQYF. Written as DNA, the CDR3 is TGCGCCAGCAGCTCCCACAGGGGTGGGCAGTACTTC.

Many counts were recorded for this clonotype. This chain links TRBV20-1 with TRBJ2-1, with a weak D call TRBD1 (6 bases). The V end was cut by 5 bases, the J end by 7 bases, with 21 bases between. In germline, CDR1 is DFQATT, CDR2 SNEGSKA (reference sequence). The CDR3 runs 15 residues. Written as DNA, the CDR3 is TGCAGTGCTGACTACGGACAGAAGGGAAGGAATGAGCAGTTCTTC. This gives the protein CSADYGQKGRNEQFF.

This clonotype has just a few counts. The rearrangement uses TRBV20-1 and TRBJ2-1, with a weak D call TRBD2 (5 bases). CDR3 length: 15 amino acids. Germline lookup yields CDR1 DFQATT and CDR2 SNEGSKA (reference sequence). The germline V and J ends were trimmed by 6 bases and 0 bases, with 15 bases remaining between them. CDR3 coding DNA: TGCAGTGCCAGTTCCCGACTAAACTCCTACAATGAGCAGTTCTTC. It translates to CSASSRLNSYNEQFF.

This clonotype was observed a handful of times. The chain links TRBV20-1 to TRBJ2-1, with 9 nucleotides matching TRBD2. Trimming took 2 bases from V and 3 from J; bases not matched to a gene: 8. The germline V gene has CDR1 DFQATT and CDR2 SNEGSKA (reference sequence). This CDR3 is built from 16 residues. CDR3 sequence: CSARLFSGSFYNEQFF. The CDR3 DNA is TGCAGTGCTAGACTTTTTAGCGGGAGCTTCTACAATGAGCAGTTCTTC.

J is TRBJ2-5 and V is TRBV20-1; 7 bases are shared with TRBD2. Germline lookup yields CDR1 DFQATT and CDR2 SNEGSKA (reference sequence). J was trimmed by 5 bases and V by 3 bases; bases with no gene match: 9. The CDR3 contains 14 residues. In DNA form, the CDR3 reads TGCAGTGCTAGGTTTGGAAGAGCGGGGGAGACCCAGTACTTC. It translates to CSARFGRAGETQYF.

The rearrangement uses TRBV10-3 and TRBJ1-5; 10 bases match TRBD1. The V segment lost 4 bases and the J segment 5 bases; nucleotides outside the gene matches: 2. The CDR3 has 14 residues. Germline loops: CDR1 ENHRY, CDR2 SYGVKD. The CDR3 bases are TGTGCCATCAGTGCGACAGGGGGCGATCAGCCCCAGCATTTT. Residues: CAISATGGDQPQHF.

This clonotype was seen more than once but under ten times. The chain carries TRBV5-6 and TRBJ1-1; weak D call: TRBD1 (6 bases). V lost 2 bases to trimming and J lost 4 bases, with 18 bases between them. The CDR3 has 16 amino acids. Germline V lookup: CDR1 SGHDT, CDR2 YYEEEE. The CDR3 nucleotides are TGTGCCAGCAGCTTCGGGACACAGGGCTTTGGCACTGAAGCTTTCTTT. As protein: CASSFGTQGFGTEAFF.

This clonotype has a count of ten or more. The CDR3 reads CASSFGSLNTEAFF. The CDR3 bases are TGTGCCAGCAGTTTTGGGAGTTTGAACACTGAAGCTTTCTTT. The chain employs TRBV27 and TRBJ1-1; D unresolved. V was trimmed by 3 bases and J by 0 bases, leaving 8 bases between them. Looked up from germline, CDR1 is MNHEY and CDR2 is SMNVEV (reference sequence). The CDR3 is 14 residues long.

The rearrangement links TRBV5-1 to TRBJ1-1; 9 positions match TRBD1. J lost 2 bases, V lost 3 bases, and 5 bases had no gene match. The length of the CDR3 is 15 residues. Germline V lookup: CDR1 SGHRS, CDR2 YFSETQ. The CDR3 sequence: CASSWGTGINTEAFF. Written as DNA, the CDR3 is TGCGCCAGCAGCTGGGGGACAGGGATCAACACTGAAGCTTTCTTT.

Here the CDR3 DNA reads TGTGCCAGCAGCCAATGGTCCACAGATACGCAGTATTTT. It translates to CASSQWSTDTQYF. The chain has TRBV3-1 and TRBJ2-3; D ambiguous. CDR3 length: 13 amino acids. CDR1 is LGHDT, CDR2 YNNKEL, per germline (reference sequence). Trimming took 2 bases from V and 2 from J, leaving 5 bases between them.

The gene calls are TRBV6-5 and TRBJ2-5, with TRBD1 identical over 8 bases. This CDR3 spans 14 amino acids. Germline V gene data show CDR1 as MNHEY and CDR2 as SVGAGI. V was pared by 2 bases and J by 2 bases, with 1 base of the junction left unmatched. The CDR3 protein is CASSYGTGQETQYF. CDR3 sequence (DNA): TGTGCCAGCAGTTACGGGACAGGACAAGAGACCCAGTACTTC.